A single sample gave rise to the 7 T cell receptor beta chains below, sequenced in a study of T cells after yellow fever vaccination. TCRdb independently ran MiXCR on the 5' RACE reads; one entry per CDR3 protein. The sample yields some 500,000 distinct CDR3 sequences, roughly 12% seen once. This material consisted of PBMCs, taken on the day of the yellow fever booster vaccination. The receptor set was obtained from a man aged 25 to 40 who received the YFV17D yellow fever vaccine.

This clonotype was seen a few times. J is TRBJ2-7 and V is TRBV7-9; D call uncertain. This CDR3 spans 14 amino acids. Trimming removed 4 bases from V and 2 bases from J, with 12 bases in between. In germline, CDR1 is SEHNR, CDR2 FQNEAQ (reference sequence). CDR3 loop: CASSSPTETYEQYF. In nucleotides, the CDR3 is TGTGCCAGCAGCTCTCCGACGGAAACCTACGAGCAGTACTTC.

The chain is built from TRBV29-1 and TRBJ1-1; no firm D call. V was clipped by 5 bases and J by 0 bases, with 4 bases between them. Germline V gene lookup returns CDR1 SQVTM and CDR2 ANQGSEA. This CDR3 is built from 11 residues. The CDR3: CSVPMNTEAFF. The CDR3 DNA reads as TGCAGCGTTCCCATGAACACTGAAGCTTTCTTT.

This clonotype was detected many times. V is TRBV6-2 or TRBV6-3 and J is TRBJ1-2; tentatively, D is TRBD1 (6 bases). Deletions cut 6 bases from V and 7 bases from J, with 39 bases between. The germline V gene has CDR1 MNHEY and CDR2 SVGEGT. There are 21 residues in the CDR3. The CDR3 DNA follows: TGTGCCAGCAGCGGTCTAGGCCGCGGTCTGGGCAGGGGCCTATCCGACCCTGGCTACACCTTC. This gives the protein CASSGLGRGLGRGLSDPGYTF.

This clonotype showed up just a few times. The chain recombines TRBV20-1 with TRBJ2-7, with D possibly being TRBD2 (6 bases). This CDR3 has 14 residues. Germline CDR1 and CDR2: DFQATT and SNEGSKA (reference sequence). The V and J ends lost 0 bases and 11 bases respectively, with 20 bases between them. CDR3 protein: CSARDPGTPLVEYF. CDR3 nucleotides: TGCAGTGCTAGAGATCCCGGGACTCCCCTAGTGGAGTACTTC.

A few counts support this clonotype. This chain links TRBV29-1 with TRBJ2-1; TRBD2 matches at 7 bases. J was trimmed by 7 bases and V by 6 bases; bases with no gene match: 12. Germline values: CDR1 SQVTM, CDR2 ANQGSEA. The CDR3 runs 14 residues. CDR3 nucleotide sequence: TGCAGCGTCGACGGCGGGAGAATTTCAAATGAGCAGTTCTTC. This translates into CSVDGGRISNEQFF.

The chain uses TRBV10-3 and TRBJ2-1, with 14 bases identical to TRBD2. Germline CDR1 is ENHRY and CDR2 is SYGVKD. The CDR3 length is 16 residues. Trimming at V came to 6 bases and at J to 7 bases, leaving 8 bases not matched to a gene. CDR3 amino acids: CAISQTSGRVGNEQFF. Written as DNA, the CDR3 is TGTGCCATCAGCCAGACTAGCGGGAGGGTCGGTAATGAGCAGTTCTTC.

The DNA of the CDR3 is TGCGCCAGCAGTCTAGATCCCGGGGCAGGCTACGAGCAGTACTTC. Translation gives CASSLDPGAGYEQYF. The chain uses TRBV5-1 and TRBJ2-7, with D possibly being TRBD1 or TRBD2 (5 bases each). The CDR3 contains 15 residues. CDR1 and CDR2 (germline): SGHRS, YFSETQ. The V gene lost 5 bases and the J gene lost 3 bases, with 18 bases spanning the gap.